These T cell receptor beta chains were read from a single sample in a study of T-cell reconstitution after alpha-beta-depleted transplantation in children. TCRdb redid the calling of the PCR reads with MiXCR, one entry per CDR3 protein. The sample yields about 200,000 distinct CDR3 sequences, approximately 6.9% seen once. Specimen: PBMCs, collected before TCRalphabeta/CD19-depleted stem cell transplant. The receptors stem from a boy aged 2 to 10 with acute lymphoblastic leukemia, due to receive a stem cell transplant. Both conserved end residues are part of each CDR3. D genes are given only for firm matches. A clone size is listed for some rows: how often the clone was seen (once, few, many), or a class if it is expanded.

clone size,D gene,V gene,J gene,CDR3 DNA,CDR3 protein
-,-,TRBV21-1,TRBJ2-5,TGTGCCAGCAGCAAAGTTGGACAGGTTAAAGAGACCCAGTACTTC,CASSKVGQVKETQYF
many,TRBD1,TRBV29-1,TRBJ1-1,TGCAGCGTTGATGAGGGACAGGGGTTTCGCAACACTGAAGCTTTCTTT,CSVDEGQGFRNTEAFF
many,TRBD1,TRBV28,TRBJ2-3,TGTGCCAGCAATACAGGGGCAGATACGCAGTATTTT,CASNTGADTQYF
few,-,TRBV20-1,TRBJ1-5,TGCAGTGCTAGTTCGGGGACGGATCAGCCCCAGCATTTT,CSASSGTDQPQHF
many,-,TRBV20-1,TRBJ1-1,TGCAGTGCCGGGGGTGACGGGAAGGGCCAAGCTTTCTTT,CSAGGDGKGQAFF
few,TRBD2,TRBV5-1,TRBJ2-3,TGCGCCAGCAGGGATTATAGCGGGAGAGTAGAAGATACGCAGTATTTT,CASRDYSGRVEDTQYF
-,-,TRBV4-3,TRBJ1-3,TGCGCCAGCAGCCTAACAGGATTTTCCGGAAACACCATATATTTT,CASSLTGFSGNTIYF
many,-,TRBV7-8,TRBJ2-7,TGTGCCAGCAGCTTAGAGCTGGCCTACGAGCAGTACTTC,CASSLELAYEQYF
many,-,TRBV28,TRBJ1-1,TGTGCCAGTCGGGTGTATATGAACACTGAAGCTTTCTTT,CASRVYMNTEAFF
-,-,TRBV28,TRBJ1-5,TGTGCCAGCTTGCCCTTACTCCGAGGACGAAGGGGTCAGCCCCAGCATTTT,CASLPLLRGRRGQPQHF
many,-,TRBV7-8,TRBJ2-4,TGTGCCAGCAGCCCAGACAGGTTTATAGCCAAAAACATTCAGTACTTC,CASSPDRFIAKNIQYF
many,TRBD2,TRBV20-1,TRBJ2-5,TGCAGTGCGCGAGGGACTACCGAGACCCAGTACTTC,CSARGTTETQYF
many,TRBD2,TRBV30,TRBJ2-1,TGTGCCTGGAGTGTAGAAGCGGGGGGGCCCAATGAGCAGTTCTTC,CAWSVEAGGPNEQFF
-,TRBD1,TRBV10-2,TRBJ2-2,TGCGCCAACCTGAGGGGACAGAGGGACGGGGAGCTGTTTTTT,CANLRGQRDGELFF
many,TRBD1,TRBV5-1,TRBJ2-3,TGCGCCAGCAGCTTGACGACAGGGGGCTCATCAGATACGCAGTATTTT,CASSLTTGGSSDTQYF
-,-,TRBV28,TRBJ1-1,TGTGCCAGCAGTTTGCGGGTGAAGTTAACTGAAGCTTTCTTT,CASSLRVKLTEAFF
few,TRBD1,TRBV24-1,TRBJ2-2,TGTGCCACCAGTGATCCGGACAGGGGGGTTACCGGGGAGCTGTTTTTT,CATSDPDRGVTGELFF
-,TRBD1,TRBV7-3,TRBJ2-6,TGTGCCAGCAGCCCCCCAGGCAGGGGGTCTGGGGCCAACGTCCTGACTTTC,CASSPPGRGSGANVLTF
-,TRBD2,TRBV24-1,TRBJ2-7,TGTGCCACCAGTGATTCAGCGGGAGGGCCCCACGAGCAGTACTTC,CATSDSAGGPHEQYF
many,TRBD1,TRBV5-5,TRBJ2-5,TGTGCCAGCAGTTACAGGGGAGAGACCCAGTACTTC,CASSYRGETQYF
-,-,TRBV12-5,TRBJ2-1,TGTGCTAGTGGTTTTGGCCCGGGAAACAATGAGCAGTTCTTC,CASGFGPGNNEQFF
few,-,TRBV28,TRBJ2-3,TGTGCCAGCAGTGTGTACAGGTCTTCCCCCACAGATACGCAGTATTTT,CASSVYRSSPTDTQYF
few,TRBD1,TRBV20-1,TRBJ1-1,TGCAGTGCCACAACTGATTGGACAGGGGACACTGAAGCTTTCTTT,CSATTDWTGDTEAFF
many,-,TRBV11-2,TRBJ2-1,TGTGCCAGCAGCTTAGTAGTTACGGGGCGAGAGTTATACAATGAGCAGTTCTTC,CASSLVVTGRELYNEQFF
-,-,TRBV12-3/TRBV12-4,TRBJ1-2,TGTGCCAGCAGTTTATTGGGAGGGGCGGGGTATGGCTACACCTTC,CASSLLGGAGYGYTF
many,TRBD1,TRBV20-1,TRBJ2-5,TGCAGTGCCCTACCTGGACAGGGGCCAGAGACCCAGTACTTC,CSALPGQGPETQYF
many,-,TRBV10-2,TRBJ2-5,TGCGCCACCGCCCTCTTTCTGGACCAAGAGACCCAGTACTTC,CATALFLDQETQYF
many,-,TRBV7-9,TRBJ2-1,TGTGCCGTCCTCGGGCTCTTAAAGAGCAATGAGCAGTTCTTC,CAVLGLLKSNEQFF
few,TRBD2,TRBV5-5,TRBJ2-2,TGTGCCAGCAGCTTCGCGGGAGAGGTTACCACCGGGGAGCTGTTTTTT,CASSFAGEVTTGELFF
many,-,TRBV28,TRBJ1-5,TGTGCCAGTGGTGGAGTTCCCTATACGCCCCAGCATTTT,CASGGVPYTPQHF
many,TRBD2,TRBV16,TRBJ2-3,TGTGCCAGCGAACCCCTGGCGGGGGGAAACACAGATACGCAGTATTTT,CASEPLAGGNTDTQYF
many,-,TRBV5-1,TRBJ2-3,TGCGCCAGCAGCTTGGACAGGGTAGGAGATACGCAGTATTTT,CASSLDRVGDTQYF
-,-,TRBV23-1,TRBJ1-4,TGCGCCAGCAGTCAATCGATTAAGAAAACAGGACCTGAGGAACTGTTTTTT,CASSQSIKKTGPEELFF
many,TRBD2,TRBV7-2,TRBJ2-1,TGTGCCAGCAGCTTAGTCGGGAGGGACAATGAGCAGTTCTTC,CASSLVGRDNEQFF
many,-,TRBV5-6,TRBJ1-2,TGTGCCAGTCATGGAGGGGACTATGGCTACACCTTC,CASHGGDYGYTF
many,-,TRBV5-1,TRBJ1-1,TGCGCCAGCACCACGGGACGGAACACTGAAGCTTTCTTT,CASTTGRNTEAFF
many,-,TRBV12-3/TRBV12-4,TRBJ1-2,TGTGCCAGCAGTTGGGATGACACCTATGGCTACACCTTC,CASSWDDTYGYTF
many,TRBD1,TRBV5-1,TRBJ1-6,TGCGCCAGCAGCACAGGGGCCTATAATTCACCCCTCCACTTT,CASSTGAYNSPLHF
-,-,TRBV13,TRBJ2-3,TGTGCCAGCAGGGAAAGGACAGCTCCTAGCACAGATACGCAGTATTTT,CASRERTAPSTDTQYF
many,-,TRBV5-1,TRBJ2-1,TGCGCCAGCAGCAGAACAGGGACTAACTACAATGAGCAGTTCTTC,CASSRTGTNYNEQFF
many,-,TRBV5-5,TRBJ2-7,TGTGCCAGCAGCTGGGGGACTGGCCGAAGATCCTACGAGCAGTACTTC,CASSWGTGRRSYEQYF
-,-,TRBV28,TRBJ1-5,TGTGCCAGCAGTTTCCCGCAGGTTGGCGTTAATCAGCCCCAGCATTTT,CASSFPQVGVNQPQHF
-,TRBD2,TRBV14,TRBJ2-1,TGTGCCAGCAGCCATTCAAAGCGGGAGGGCCCGAGGAATGAGCAGTTCTTC,CASSHSKREGPRNEQFF
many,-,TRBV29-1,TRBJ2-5,TGCAGCGGGAAATCGACAGGTCCGGAGACCCAGTACTTC,CSGKSTGPETQYF
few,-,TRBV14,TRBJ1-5,TGTGCCAGCAGCCAAATACAGGATAGCAATCAGCCCCAGCATTTT,CASSQIQDSNQPQHF
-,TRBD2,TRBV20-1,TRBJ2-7,TGCAGTGCTAGATCCCGACTAGCGGGGAGCTCCTACGAGCAGTACTTC,CSARSRLAGSSYEQYF
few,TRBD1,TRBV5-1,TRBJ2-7,TGCGCCAGCAGCTGGGAGGACAGGGGTTACTCCGAGCAGTACTTC,CASSWEDRGYSEQYF
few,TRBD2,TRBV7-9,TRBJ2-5,TGTGCCAGCAGCTTAACGCCTAGCGGAGTGGGGCAAGAGACCCAGTACTTC,CASSLTPSGVGQETQYF
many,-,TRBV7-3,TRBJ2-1,TGTGCCAGCAGCTTAGCGGGGACGATCAATGAGCAGTTCTTC,CASSLAGTINEQFF
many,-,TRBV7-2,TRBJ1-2,TGTGCCAGCAGCCCGGGCCTAGATCTAAATGGCTACACCTTC,CASSPGLDLNGYTF
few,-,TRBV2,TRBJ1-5,TGTGCCAGCAGCCCCGAAGGGGGGAAGGAGCCCCAGCATTTT,CASSPEGGKEPQHF
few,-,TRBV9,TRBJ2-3,TGTGCCAGCAGCTACAGGTGGGGTTCGACAGATACGCAGTATTTT,CASSYRWGSTDTQYF
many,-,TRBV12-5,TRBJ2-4,TGTGCATTTTCAGGGGTCAAAAACATTCAGTACTTC,CAFSGVKNIQYF